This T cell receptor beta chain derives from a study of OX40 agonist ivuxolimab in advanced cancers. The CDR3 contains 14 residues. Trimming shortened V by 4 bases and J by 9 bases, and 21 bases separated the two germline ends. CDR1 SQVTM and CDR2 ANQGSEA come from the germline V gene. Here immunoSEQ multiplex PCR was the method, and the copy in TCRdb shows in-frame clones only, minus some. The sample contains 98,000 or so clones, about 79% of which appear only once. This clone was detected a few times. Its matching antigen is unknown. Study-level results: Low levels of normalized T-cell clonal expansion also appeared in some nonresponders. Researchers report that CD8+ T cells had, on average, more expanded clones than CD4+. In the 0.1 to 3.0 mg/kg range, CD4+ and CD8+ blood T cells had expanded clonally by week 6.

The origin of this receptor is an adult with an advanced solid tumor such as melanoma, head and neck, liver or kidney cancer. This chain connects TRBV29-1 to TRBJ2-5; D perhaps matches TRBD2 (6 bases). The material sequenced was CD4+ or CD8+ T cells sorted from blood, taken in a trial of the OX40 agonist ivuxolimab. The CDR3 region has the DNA TGCAGCGTTGTGGTCAACCCGTCCTTAGCGGCCCAGTACTTC. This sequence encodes CSVVVNPSLAAQYF. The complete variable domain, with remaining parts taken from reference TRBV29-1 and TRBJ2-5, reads SAVISQKPSRDICQRGTSLTIQCQVDSQVTMMFWYRQQPGQSLTLIATANQGSEATYESGFVIDKFPISRPNLTFSTLTVSNMSPEDSSIYLCSVVVNPSLAAQYFGPGTRLLVL.